The rows below give T cell receptor beta chains drawn from one sample of a study of blood T cell repertoires in COVID-19. Profiled with immunoSEQ multiplex PCR; TCRdb holds only in-frame clones, not every one. Here the sample spans approximately 190,000 clones, around 82% being singletons. Sequenced sample: PBMCs or T cells enriched from blood (not recorded which). The origin of the receptors is a woman aged 55 to 70 with acute COVID-19. Each CDR3 is given with its conserved first and last residue. The order of the fields is J gene, V gene, clone size, CDR3 protein. Clone size is not always given. Where it is, it says once, few, many or a class for expanded clones.

J: TRBJ2-3; V: TRBV19; size: .; CDR3: CASSIGSGGLRTDTQYF
J: TRBJ1-6; V: TRBV4-1; size: .; CDR3: CASSQREGANNSPLHF
J: TRBJ1-2; V: TRBV27; size: once; CDR3: CASSRDRAYGYTF
J: TRBJ2-2; V: TRBV30; size: .; CDR3: CAWSVGGDIGTGELFF
J: TRBJ1-1; V: TRBV11-3; size: .; CDR3: CASSLEGRHTEAFF
J: TRBJ2-1; V: TRBV18; size: .; CDR3: CASSQEVELFF
J: TRBJ1-2; V: TRBV7-2; size: .; CDR3: CASSSADRVAYGYTF
J: TRBJ1-1; V: TRBV27; size: .; CDR3: CASRAYTEAFF
J: TRBJ1-2; V: TRBV5-1; size: few; CDR3: CASSLGDRADYGYTF
J: TRBJ2-6; V: TRBV18; size: .; CDR3: CASSPGVGANVLTF
J: TRBJ2-3; V: TRBV28; size: .; CDR3: CASSFRDTQYF
J: TRBJ2-2; V: TRBV4-1; size: .; CDR3: CASSQPVQGTRELFF
J: TRBJ1-2; V: TRBV28; size: .; CDR3: CASSSISREVDGYTF
J: TRBJ2-1; V: TRBV29-1; size: .; CDR3: CSVVSRTSGISNEQFF
J: TRBJ1-2; V: TRBV7-2; size: .; CDR3: CASSLGQGSNYGYTF
J: TRBJ2-1; V: TRBV6-2/TRBV6-3; size: once; CDR3: CASSTPPGEEQFF
J: TRBJ1-4; V: TRBV19; size: .; CDR3: CAGYARPILPEEKLFF
J: TRBJ1-1; V: TRBV10-1; size: .; CDR3: CASRPDRGYAEAFF
J: TRBJ2-5; V: TRBV18; size: .; CDR3: CASSPLTSGRAETQYF
J: TRBJ1-1; V: TRBV19; size: .; CDR3: CASIRDRAQNTEAFF
J: TRBJ1-1; V: TRBV4-1; size: .; CDR3: CASSQDPPRSIRTEAFF
J: TRBJ2-5; V: TRBV5-1; size: .; CDR3: CASSEDSQETQYF
J: TRBJ2-2; V: TRBV4-2; size: few; CDR3: CASSLGGTGDGELFF
J: TRBJ1-2; V: TRBV5-4; size: .; CDR3: CASSGGIYGYTF
J: TRBJ1-1; V: TRBV15; size: once; CDR3: CATSRDPGLAEAFF
J: TRBJ1-1; V: TRBV18; size: few; CDR3: CASPRQATRWEAFF
J: TRBJ1-2; V: TRBV2; size: few; CDR3: CAGHRDSNYGYTF
J: TRBJ1-5; V: TRBV30; size: .; CDR3: CAWSVRGPGNQPQHF
J: TRBJ2-3; V: TRBV7-2; size: .; CDR3: CASSLSGLGTDTQYF
J: TRBJ1-4; V: TRBV15; size: .; CDR3: CATSRVGQSTTNEKLFF
J: TRBJ1-1; V: TRBV4-3; size: .; CDR3: CASSQDYRGGTEAFF
J: TRBJ2-3; V: TRBV7-9; size: .; CDR3: CASSHSGTGLTDTQYF
J: TRBJ1-2; V: TRBV10-3; size: .; CDR3: CAIGTPWVDVGYTF
J: TRBJ1-2; V: TRBV12-3/TRBV12-4; size: once; CDR3: CASSFDREGYTF
J: TRBJ1-1; V: TRBV6-2/TRBV6-3; size: .; CDR3: CASSYQAHTEAFF
J: TRBJ1-1; V: TRBV30; size: .; CDR3: CACQGLKTEAFF
J: TRBJ2-5; V: TRBV30; size: .; CDR3: CAWSQGASQETQYF